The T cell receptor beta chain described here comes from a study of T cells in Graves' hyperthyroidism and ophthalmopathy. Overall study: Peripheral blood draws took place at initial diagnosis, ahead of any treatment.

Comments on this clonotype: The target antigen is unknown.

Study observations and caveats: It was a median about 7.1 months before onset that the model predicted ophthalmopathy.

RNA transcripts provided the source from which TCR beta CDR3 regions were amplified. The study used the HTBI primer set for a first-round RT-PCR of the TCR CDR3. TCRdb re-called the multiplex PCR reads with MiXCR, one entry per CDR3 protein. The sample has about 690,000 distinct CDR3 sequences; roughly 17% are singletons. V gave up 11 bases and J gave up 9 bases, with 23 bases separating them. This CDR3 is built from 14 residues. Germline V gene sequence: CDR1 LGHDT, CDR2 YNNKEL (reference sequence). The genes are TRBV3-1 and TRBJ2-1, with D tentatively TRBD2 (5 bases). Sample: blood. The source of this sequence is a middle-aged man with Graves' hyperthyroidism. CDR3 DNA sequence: TGTGCCTCAGACAATCGAGGCGGGCGCCTTGAGCAGTTCTTC. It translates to CASDNRGGRLEQFF.